Sequencing of this TCR beta chain was carried out in a study of T-cell memory formation after mild COVID-19. TCRdb processed the 5' RACE reads anew with MiXCR; each CDR3 protein has one entry. Here the sample spans 90,000 to 120,000 distinct CDR3 sequences, 11% being singletons. Germline lookup yields CDR1 KGHDR and CDR2 SFDVKD. Between the trimmed V and J ends, which lost 2 bases and 6 bases, there was a span of 9 bases. The CDR3 is 14 residues long. The TCR sequence derives from a man between 18 and 35 years old who had mild COVID-19 (a few samples of this study predate the infection). Cell type and time point are not known. Material: PBMCs or a T cell subset sorted from them (not recorded which). The chain links TRBV24-1 to TRBJ2-2; D gene uncertain. In DNA form, the CDR3 reads TGTGCCACCAGTGATTATACCGCGGCCGGGGAGCTGTTTTTT. Protein sequence: CATSDYTAAGELFF.